This T cell receptor (beta chain) was profiled in a study of CXCR3-negative and CXCR3-positive naive CD8 T cells. Findings and limits, study-wide: Comparison of naive cells showed more hydrophobic TRB CDR3s in CXCR3-positive than in CXCR3-negative naive cells.

Notes on this clonotype: The antigen is unknown.

TRB cDNA was prepared as libraries by UMI-labeled 5' RACE. TCRdb re-called the 5' RACE reads and gives one entry per CDR3 protein, without DNA. Its clone listing holds roughly 99,000 distinct CDR3 sequences. Sequencing was performed on naive CXCR3+ CD8+ T cells from blood. The sample's subset: CD45RO-CCR7+CD27+CD95- naive CD8+ T cells expressing CXCR3 (TNR3+). The clonotype was recovered from a human donor in good health. Some clones in this sample may be carry-over from other donors' samples.

The CDR3 is CASSPTLGDYGYTF. V and J are TRBV7-9 and TRBJ1-2; TCRdb reports TRBD1, a call that lacks DNA to check it against. This CDR3 comprises 14 residues. CDR1 is SEHNR and CDR2 is FQNEAQ in the germline V gene (reference sequence).